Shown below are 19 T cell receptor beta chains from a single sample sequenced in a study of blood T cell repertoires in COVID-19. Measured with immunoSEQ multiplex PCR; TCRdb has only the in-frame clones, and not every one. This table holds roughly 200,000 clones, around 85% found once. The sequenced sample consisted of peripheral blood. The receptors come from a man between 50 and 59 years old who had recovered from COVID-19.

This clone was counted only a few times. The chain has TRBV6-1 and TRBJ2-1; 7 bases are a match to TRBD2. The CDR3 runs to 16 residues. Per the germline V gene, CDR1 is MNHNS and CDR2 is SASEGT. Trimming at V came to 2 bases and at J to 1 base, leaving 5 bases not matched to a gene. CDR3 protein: CASSEWPAGSYNEQFF. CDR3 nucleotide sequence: TGTGCCAGCAGTGAATGGCCAGCGGGGTCCTACAATGAGCAGTTCTTC.

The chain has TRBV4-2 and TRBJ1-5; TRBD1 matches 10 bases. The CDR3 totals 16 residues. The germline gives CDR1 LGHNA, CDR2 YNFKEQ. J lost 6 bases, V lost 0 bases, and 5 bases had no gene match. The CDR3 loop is CASSQDSGQGGQPQHF. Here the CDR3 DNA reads TGTGCCAGCAGCCAAGATTCCGGACAGGGGGGTCAGCCCCAGCATTTT.

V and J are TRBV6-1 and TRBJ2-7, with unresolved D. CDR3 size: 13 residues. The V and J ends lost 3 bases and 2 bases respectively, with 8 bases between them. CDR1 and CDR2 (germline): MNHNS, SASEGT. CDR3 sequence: CASSDGSAYEQYF. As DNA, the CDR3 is TGTGCCAGCAGTGACGGGTCCGCCTACGAGCAGTACTTC.

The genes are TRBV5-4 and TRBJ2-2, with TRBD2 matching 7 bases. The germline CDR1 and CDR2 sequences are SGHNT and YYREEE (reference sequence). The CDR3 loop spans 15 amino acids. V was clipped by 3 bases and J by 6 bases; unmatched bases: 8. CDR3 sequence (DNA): TGTGCCAGCAGCTCATTGATTGGGGGGGCCGGGGAGCTGTTTTTT. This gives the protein CASSSLIGGAGELFF.

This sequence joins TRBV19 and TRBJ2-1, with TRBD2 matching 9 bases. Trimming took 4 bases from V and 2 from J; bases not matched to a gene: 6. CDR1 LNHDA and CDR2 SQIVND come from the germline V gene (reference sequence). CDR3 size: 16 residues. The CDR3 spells CASSRSSGTTYNEQFF. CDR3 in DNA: TGTGCCAGTAGTAGGTCTAGCGGGACCACCTACAATGAGCAGTTCTTC.

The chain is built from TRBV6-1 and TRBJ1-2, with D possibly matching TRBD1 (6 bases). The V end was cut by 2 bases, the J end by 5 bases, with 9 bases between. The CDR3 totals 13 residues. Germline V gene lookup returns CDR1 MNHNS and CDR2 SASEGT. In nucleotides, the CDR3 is TGTGCCAGCAGTGAATGGGGGCCATATGGCTACACCTTC. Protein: CASSEWGPYGYTF.

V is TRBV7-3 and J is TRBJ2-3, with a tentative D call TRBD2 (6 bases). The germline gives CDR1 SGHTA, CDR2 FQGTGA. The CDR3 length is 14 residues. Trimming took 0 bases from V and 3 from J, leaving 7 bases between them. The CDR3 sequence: CASSLTGGTDTQYF. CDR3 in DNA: TGTGCCAGCAGCTTAACGGGGGGTACAGATACGCAGTATTTT. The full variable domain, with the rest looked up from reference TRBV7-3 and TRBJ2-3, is GAGVSQTPSNKVTEKGKYVELRCDPISGHTALYWYRQSLGQGPEFLIYFQGTGAADDSGLPNDRFFAVRPEGSVSTLKIQRTERGDSAVYLCASSLTGGTDTQYFGPGTRLTVL.

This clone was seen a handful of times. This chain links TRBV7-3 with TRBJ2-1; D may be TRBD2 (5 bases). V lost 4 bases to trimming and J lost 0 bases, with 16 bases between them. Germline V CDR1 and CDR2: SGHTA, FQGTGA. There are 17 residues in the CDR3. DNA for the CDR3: TGTGCCAGCAGCTCCCGGGGATACGGAAGCTCCTACAATGAGCAGTTCTTC. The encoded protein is CASSSRGYGSSYNEQFF.

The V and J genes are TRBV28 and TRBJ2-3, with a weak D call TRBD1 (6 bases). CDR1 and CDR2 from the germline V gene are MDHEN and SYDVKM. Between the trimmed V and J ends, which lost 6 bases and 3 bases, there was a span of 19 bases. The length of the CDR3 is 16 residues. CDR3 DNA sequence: TGTGCCAGCAGGCCTCGCGGACAGAAGGGGACAGATACGCAGTATTTT. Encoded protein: CASRPRGQKGTDTQYF.

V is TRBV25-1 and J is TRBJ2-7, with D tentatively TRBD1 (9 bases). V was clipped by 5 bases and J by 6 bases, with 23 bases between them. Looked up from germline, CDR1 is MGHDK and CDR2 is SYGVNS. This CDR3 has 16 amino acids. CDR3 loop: CASSSDTGGDRVEQYF. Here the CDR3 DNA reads TGTGCCAGCAGTAGCGACACGGGGGGGGACAGGGTCGAGCAGTACTTC.

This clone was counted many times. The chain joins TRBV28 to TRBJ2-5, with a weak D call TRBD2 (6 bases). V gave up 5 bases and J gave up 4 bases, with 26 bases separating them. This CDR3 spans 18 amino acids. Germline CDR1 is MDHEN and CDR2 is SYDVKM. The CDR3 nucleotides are TGTGCCAGCAGTCCCCCGGGACTCCAAAGGGTTCTGGGAGAGACCCAGTACTTC. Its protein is CASSPPGLQRVLGETQYF.

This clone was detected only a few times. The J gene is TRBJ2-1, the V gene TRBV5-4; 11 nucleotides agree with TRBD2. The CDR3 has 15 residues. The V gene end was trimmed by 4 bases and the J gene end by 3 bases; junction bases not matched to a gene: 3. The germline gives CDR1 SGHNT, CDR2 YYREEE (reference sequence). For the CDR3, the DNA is TGTGCCAGCAGCGCTACTAGCGGGGGCTACAATGAGCAGTTCTTC. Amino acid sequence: CASSATSGGYNEQFF.

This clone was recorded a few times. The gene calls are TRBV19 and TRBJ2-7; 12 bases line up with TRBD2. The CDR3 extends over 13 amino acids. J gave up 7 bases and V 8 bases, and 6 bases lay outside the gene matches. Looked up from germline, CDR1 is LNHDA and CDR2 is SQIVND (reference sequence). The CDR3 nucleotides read TGTGCCAGTCAGACTAGCGGGAGTGATGAGCAGTACTTC. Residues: CASQTSGSDEQYF. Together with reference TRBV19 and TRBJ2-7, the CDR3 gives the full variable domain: DGGITQSPKYLFRKEGQNVTLSCEQNLNHDAMYWYRQDPGQGLRLIYYSQIVNDFQKGDIAEGYSVSREKKESFPLTVTSAQKNPTAFYLCASQTSGSDEQYFGPGTRLTVT.

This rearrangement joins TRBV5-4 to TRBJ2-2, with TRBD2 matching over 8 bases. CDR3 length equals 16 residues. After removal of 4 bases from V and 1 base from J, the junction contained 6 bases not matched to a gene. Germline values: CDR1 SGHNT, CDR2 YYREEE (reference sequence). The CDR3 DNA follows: TGTGCCAGCAGCCAAGTAGCGGGACTGAACACCGGGGAGCTGTTTTTT. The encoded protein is CASSQVAGLNTGELFF.

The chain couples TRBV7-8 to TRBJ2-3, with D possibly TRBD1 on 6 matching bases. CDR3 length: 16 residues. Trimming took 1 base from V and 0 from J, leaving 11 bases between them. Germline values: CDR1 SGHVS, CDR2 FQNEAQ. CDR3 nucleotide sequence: TGTGCCAGCAGCTTAGTTACGGGACACAGCACAGATACGCAGTATTTT. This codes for CASSLVTGHSTDTQYF.

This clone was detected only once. CDR3 bases: TGTGCCAGCATAGAGTACTTAGCGGGAGGGTCCTACGAGCAGTACTTC. It specifies CASIEYLAGGSYEQYF. The chain couples TRBV28 to TRBJ2-7, with 11 nucleotides matching TRBD2. CDR1 MDHEN and CDR2 SYDVKM come from the germline V gene. V trimming: 7 bases; J trimming: 1 base; junction bases outside the gene matches: 9. The CDR3 totals 16 residues.

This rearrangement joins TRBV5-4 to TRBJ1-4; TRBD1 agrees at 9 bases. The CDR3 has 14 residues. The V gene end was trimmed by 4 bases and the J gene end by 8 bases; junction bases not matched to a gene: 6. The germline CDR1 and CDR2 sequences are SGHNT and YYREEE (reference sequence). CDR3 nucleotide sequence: TGTGCCAGCAGCAAGACAGGGGGAGGCGAAAAACTGTTTTTT. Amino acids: CASSKTGGGEKLFF. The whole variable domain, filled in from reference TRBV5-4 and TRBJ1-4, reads ETGVTQSPTHLIKTRGQQVTLRCSSQSGHNTVSWYQQALGQGPQFIFQYYREEENGRGNFPPRFSGLQFPNYSSELNVNALELDDSALYLCASSKTGGGEKLFFGSGTQLSVL.

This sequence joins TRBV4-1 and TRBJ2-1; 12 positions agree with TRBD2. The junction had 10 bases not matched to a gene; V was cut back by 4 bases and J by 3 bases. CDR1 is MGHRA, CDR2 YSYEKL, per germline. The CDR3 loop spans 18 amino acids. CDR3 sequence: CASSRSRLAGEIYNEQFF. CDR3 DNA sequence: TGCGCCAGCAGCCGATCCCGACTAGCGGGAGAGATCTACAATGAGCAGTTCTTC.

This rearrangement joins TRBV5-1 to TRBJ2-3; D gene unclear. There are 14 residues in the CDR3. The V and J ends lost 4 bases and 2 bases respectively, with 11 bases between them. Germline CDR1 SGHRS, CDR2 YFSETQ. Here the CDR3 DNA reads TGCGCCAGCAGCCTAGGAAGCTACACAGATACGCAGTATTTT. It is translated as CASSLGSYTDTQYF. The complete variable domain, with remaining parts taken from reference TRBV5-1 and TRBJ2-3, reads KAGVTQTPRYLIKTRGQQVTLSCSPISGHRSVSWYQQTPGQGLQFLFEYFSETQRNKGNFPGRFSGRQFSNSRSEMNVSTLELGDSALYLCASSLGSYTDTQYFGPGTRLTVL.